This TCR beta chain is from a study of cytomegalovirus exposure and HLA in healthy donors. The CDR3 spans 16 residues. After removal of 2 bases from V and 7 bases from J, the junction contained 14 bases not matched to a gene. Germline CDR1 and CDR2: SGHDT and YYEEEE. Amplification used 60 Vbeta primers and 13 Jbeta primers. The repertoire was sequenced with immunoSEQ multiplex PCR; TCRdb's copy has only in-frame clones and lacks some. The table includes 150,000 or so clones, 77% detected once. On this clone itself: Its antigen is not known.

Study results and limitations: An analysis that was carried out later associated some 17,000 TCR beta sequences with HLA alleles at 0.05 false discovery rate.

Donors were ostensibly healthy at sampling, although undocumented immune exposures were probable. The origin of this receptor is a male donor in good health and CMV-seronegative. Sequenced input: PBMCs. This chain connects TRBV5-6 to TRBJ1-2, with 7 bases lining up with TRBD1. The CDR3 reads CASSLSRDRARRGYTF. In DNA, the CDR3 is TGTGCCAGCAGCTTATCCCGCGACAGGGCGAGACGTGGCTACACCTTC.